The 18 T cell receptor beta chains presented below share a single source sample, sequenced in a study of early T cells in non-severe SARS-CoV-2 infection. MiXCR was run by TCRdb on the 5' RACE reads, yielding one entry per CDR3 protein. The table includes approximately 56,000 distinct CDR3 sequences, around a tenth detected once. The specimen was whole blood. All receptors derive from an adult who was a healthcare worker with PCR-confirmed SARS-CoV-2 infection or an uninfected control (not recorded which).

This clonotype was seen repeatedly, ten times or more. CDR3 DNA: TGTGCCAGCAGGGACCTTGGTGCTACCTACAATGAGCAGTTCTTC. This sequence encodes CASRDLGATYNEQFF. The rearrangement uses TRBV6-2 or TRBV6-3 and TRBJ2-1; D gene ambiguous. Per germline, CDR1 MNHEY and CDR2 SVGEGT. The CDR3 is made up of 15 amino acids. Trimming left V 6 bases short and J 2 bases short, with 14 bases between.

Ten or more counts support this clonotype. Written as DNA, the CDR3 is TGTGCCAGCCTAAAGCAGCGGGGGAGCTCCTACAATGAGCAGTTCTTC. It specifies CASLKQRGSSYNEQFF. This chain connects TRBV19 to TRBJ2-1, with 8 bases aligning to TRBD2. The germline CDR1 and CDR2 sequences are LNHDA and SQIVND (reference sequence). The CDR3 length is 16 residues. V lost 9 bases, J lost 0 bases, and 10 bases stayed unmatched.

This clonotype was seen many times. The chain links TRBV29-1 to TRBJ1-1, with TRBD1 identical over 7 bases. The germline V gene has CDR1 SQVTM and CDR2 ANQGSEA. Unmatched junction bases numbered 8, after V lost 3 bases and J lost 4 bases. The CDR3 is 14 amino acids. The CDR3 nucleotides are TGCAGCGTTGAGAAGGGGGCTGAGGGCACTGAAGCTTTCTTT. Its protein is CSVEKGAEGTEAFF.

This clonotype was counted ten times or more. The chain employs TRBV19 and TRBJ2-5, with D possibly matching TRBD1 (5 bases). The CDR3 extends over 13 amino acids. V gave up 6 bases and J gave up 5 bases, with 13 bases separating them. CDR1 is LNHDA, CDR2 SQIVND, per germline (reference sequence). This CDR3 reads CASSLQGSETQYF. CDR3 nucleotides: TGTGCCAGTAGCCTGCAGGGATCTGAGACCCAGTACTTC.

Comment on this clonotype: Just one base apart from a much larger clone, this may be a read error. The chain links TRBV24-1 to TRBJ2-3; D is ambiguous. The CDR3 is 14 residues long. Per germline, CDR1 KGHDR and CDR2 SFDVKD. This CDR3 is CVTDSNSGTDTQYF. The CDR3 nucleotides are TGTGTCACCGACTCGAACAGTGGCACAGATACGCAGTATTTT.

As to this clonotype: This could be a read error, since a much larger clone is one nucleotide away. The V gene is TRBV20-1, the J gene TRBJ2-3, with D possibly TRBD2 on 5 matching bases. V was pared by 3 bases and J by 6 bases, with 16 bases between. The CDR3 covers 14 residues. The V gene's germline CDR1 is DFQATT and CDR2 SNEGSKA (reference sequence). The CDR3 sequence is CSARRLAFVDTQYF. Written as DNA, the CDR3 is TGCAGTGCTAGGAGGCTAGCATTTGTCGATACGCAGTATTTT.

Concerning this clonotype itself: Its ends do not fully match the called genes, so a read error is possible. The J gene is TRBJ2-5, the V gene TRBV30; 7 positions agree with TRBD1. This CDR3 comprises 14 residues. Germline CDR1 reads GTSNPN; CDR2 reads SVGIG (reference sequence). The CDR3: CAWSVRGGGETQCF. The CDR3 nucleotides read TGTGCCTGGAGTGTACGAGGGGGCGGAGAGACCCAGTGCTTC.

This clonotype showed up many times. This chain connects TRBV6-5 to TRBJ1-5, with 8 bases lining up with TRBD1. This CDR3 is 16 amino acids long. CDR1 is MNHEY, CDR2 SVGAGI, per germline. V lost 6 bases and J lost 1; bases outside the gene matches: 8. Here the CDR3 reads CASRSRGLGSNQPQHF. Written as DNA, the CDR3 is TGTGCCAGCAGGTCCAGGGGGCTTGGAAGCAATCAGCCCCAGCATTTT.

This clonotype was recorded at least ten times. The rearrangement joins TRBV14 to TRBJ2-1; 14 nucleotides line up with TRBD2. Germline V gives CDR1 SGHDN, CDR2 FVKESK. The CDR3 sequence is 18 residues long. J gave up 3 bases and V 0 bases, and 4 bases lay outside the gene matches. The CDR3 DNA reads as TGTGCCAGCAGCCAAGAAGGGACTAGCGGGAGAGTCTACAATGAGCAGTTCTTC. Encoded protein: CASSQEGTSGRVYNEQFF. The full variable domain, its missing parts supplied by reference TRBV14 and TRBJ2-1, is EAGVTQFPSHSVIEKGQTVTLRCDPISGHDNLYWYRRVMGKEIKFLLHFVKESKQDESGMPNNRFLAERTGGTYSTLKVQPAELEDSGVYFCASSQEGTSGRVYNEQFFGPGTRLTVL.

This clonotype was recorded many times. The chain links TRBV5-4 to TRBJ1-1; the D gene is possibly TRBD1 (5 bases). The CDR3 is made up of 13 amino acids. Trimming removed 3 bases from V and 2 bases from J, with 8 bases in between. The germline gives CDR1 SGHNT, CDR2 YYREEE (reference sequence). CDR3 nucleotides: TGTGCCAGCAGCTGGGGGAGAAACACTGAAGCTTTCTTT. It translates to CASSWGRNTEAFF.

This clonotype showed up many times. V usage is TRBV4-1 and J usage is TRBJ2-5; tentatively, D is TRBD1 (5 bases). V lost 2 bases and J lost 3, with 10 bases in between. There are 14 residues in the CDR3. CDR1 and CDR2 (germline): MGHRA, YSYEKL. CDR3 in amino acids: CASSQTRAEETQYF. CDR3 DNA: TGCGCCAGCAGCCAAACCAGGGCCGAAGAGACCCAGTACTTC.

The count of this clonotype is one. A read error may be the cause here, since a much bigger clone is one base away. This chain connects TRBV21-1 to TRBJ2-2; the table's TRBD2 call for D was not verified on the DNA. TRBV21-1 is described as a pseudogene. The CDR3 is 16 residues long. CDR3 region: CASSKGDWKNAGELFF. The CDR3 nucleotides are TGTGCCAGCAGCAAGGGAGACTGGAAGAACGCCGGGGAGCTGTTTTTT.

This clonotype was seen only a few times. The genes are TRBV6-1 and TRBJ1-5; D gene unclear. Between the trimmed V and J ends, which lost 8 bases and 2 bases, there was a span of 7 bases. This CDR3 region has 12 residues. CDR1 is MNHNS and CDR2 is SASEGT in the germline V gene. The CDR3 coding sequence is TGTGCCAGCCTGGAGGGCAATCAGCCCCAGCATTTT. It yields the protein CASLEGNQPQHF.

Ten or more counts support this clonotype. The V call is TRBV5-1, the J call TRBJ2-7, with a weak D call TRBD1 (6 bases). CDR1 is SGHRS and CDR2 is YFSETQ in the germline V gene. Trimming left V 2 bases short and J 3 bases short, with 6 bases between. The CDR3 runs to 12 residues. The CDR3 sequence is CASSLQGYEQYF. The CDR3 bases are TGCGCCAGCAGCTTACAGGGCTACGAGCAGTACTTC. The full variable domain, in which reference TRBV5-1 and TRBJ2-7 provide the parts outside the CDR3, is KAGVTQTPRYLIKTRGQQVTLSCSPISGHRSVSWYQQTPGQGLQFLFEYFSETQRNKGNFPGRFSGRQFSNSRSEMNVSTLELGDSALYLCASSLQGYEQYFGPGTRLTVT.

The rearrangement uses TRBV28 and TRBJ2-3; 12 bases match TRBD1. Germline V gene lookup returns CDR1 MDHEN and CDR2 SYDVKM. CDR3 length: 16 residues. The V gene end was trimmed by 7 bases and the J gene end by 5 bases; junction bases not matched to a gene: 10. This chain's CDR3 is CASIQSGQGARDTQYF. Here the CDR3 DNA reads TGTGCCAGCATCCAGTCGGGACAGGGGGCTAGAGATACGCAGTATTTT.

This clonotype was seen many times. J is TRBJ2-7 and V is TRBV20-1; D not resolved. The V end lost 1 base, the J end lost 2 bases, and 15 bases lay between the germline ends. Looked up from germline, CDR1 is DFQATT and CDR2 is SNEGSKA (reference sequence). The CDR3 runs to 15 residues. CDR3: CSARARTVTPYEQYF. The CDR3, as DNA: TGCAGTGCTAGAGCCCGGACGGTTACTCCCTACGAGCAGTACTTC.

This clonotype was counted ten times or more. The CDR3 coding sequence is TGTGCCAGCTCTAGGACAGGGGAAAGCTCCTACGAGCAGTACTTC. Translation: CASSRTGESSYEQYF. J is TRBJ2-7 and V is TRBV6-1, with 9 bases that match TRBD1. The CDR3 is 15 amino acids. Germline V gene sequence: CDR1 MNHNS, CDR2 SASEGT. V was pared by 8 bases and J by 0 bases, with 8 bases of the junction left unmatched.

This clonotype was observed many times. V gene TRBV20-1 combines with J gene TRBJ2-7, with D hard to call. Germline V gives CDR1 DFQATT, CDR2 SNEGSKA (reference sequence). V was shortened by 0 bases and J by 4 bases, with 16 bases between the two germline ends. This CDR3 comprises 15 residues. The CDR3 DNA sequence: TGCAGTGCTAGAGATCGGGCCGAAGGATTTTACGAGCAGTACTTC. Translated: CSARDRAEGFYEQYF.